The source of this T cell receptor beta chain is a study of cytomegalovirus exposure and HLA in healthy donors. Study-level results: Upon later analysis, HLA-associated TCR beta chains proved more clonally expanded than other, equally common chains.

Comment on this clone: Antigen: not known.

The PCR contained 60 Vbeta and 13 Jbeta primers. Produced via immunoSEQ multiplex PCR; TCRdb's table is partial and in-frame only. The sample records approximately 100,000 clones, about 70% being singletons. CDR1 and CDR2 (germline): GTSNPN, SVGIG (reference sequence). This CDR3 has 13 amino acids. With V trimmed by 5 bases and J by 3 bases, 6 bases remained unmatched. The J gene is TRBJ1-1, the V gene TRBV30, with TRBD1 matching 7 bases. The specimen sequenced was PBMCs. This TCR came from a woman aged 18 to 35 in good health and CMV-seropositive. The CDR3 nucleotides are TGTGCCTGGGCTATGCAGGGGGACACTGAAGCTTTCTTT. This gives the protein CAWAMQGDTEAFF.